This TCR beta chain comes out of a study of T cell changes during pregnancy in multiple sclerosis (dated by TCRdb to the late 2010s). At the level of the whole study: In women with multiple sclerosis, the researchers looked at how the T cell repertoire shifted as pregnancy progressed.

Library prep was done by the immunoSEQ multiplex PCR assay. Not all clones reach the TCRdb copy of this immuneACCESS table, which keeps in-frame sequences only. Checked studies attribute under half of the gap to unresolved V genes and leave the rest unexplained. The table for this sample lists about 59,000 clones; about 93% of them were counted only once. The ten biggest clones cover around 2.8% of the sample. The CDR3, from cysteine to phenylalanine, totals 16 residues. Of all the DNA, just the CDR3 is kept, 48 bases in frame from base 1. CDR1 SGHNT and CDR2 YYREEE were looked up in the germline V gene (reference sequence). V loses 0 bases at its end and J loses 5 bases; junction bases beyond the gene matches: 6. To note about this clone: Its antigen is currently not known. No base quality information exists; no much larger clone differs at one position.

Here the chain combines TRBV5-4 and TRBJ2-2, with 8 middle bases fitting TRBD1. This clonotype was obtained from a female donor in good health, enrolled as a control in a pregnancy study. Source: peripheral blood, taken in the third trimester of pregnancy. The CDR3: CASSLAGGARTGELFF. The bases read TGTGCCAGCAGCTTGGCAGGGGGCGCGCGGACCGGGGAGCTGTTTTTT.